The next 22 T cell receptor beta chains were all read from a single sample in a study of identifying expanded T cells in peripheral blood. The method was immunoSEQ multiplex PCR; TCRdb's version includes in-frame clones alone and lacks a portion of them. The table includes about 94,000 clones, 88% detected once. The sequenced sample was blood. Receptors were obtained from a person aged 18 to 69 in good health.

The chain carries TRBV30 and TRBJ2-7, with D possibly being TRBD1 (5 bases). V was cut by 6 bases and J by 2 bases, with 14 bases left in between. Germline CDR1 GTSNPN, CDR2 SVGIG (reference sequence). This CDR3 contains 13 residues. The DNA of the CDR3 is TGTGCCTGTCGGAACGACAGAGCCTACGAGCAGTACTTC. Translation: CACRNDRAYEQYF.

The V call is TRBV7-2, the J call TRBJ1-3; D is perhaps TRBD1 (5 bases). The germline CDR1 and CDR2 sequences are SGHTA and FQGNSA. The CDR3 totals 18 residues. V was cut by 2 bases and J by 0 bases, with 17 bases left in between. This CDR3 reads CASSLRVGRTSSGNTIYF. For the CDR3, the DNA is TGTGCCAGCAGCTTACGGGTTGGTAGGACATCCTCTGGAAACACCATATATTTT.

The rearrangement joins TRBV19 to TRBJ2-1; unclear D gene. This CDR3 is built from 15 residues. The V gene's germline CDR1 is LNHDA and CDR2 SQIVND (reference sequence). The ends were cut back, 0 bases at V and 6 bases at J, with 12 bases in the middle. CDR3 sequence reads: CASSIDRLAGNEQFF. CDR3 bases: TGTGCCAGTAGTATAGATCGTTTGGCTGGCAATGAGCAGTTCTTC.

The chain employs TRBV12-5 and TRBJ2-7; 10 positions agree with TRBD2. The CDR3 runs 19 residues. In germline, CDR1 is LGHNT, CDR2 FRNRAP. The V and J ends lost 1 base and 2 bases, in that order; junction bases with no gene match: 14. Here the CDR3 reads CASGLDGRGLAGVAYEQYF. As DNA, the CDR3 is TGTGCTAGTGGTTTGGACGGGCGGGGGCTAGCGGGAGTCGCCTACGAGCAGTACTTC.

This clone is labeled medium-sized. This chain uses TRBV19 with TRBJ1-1; TRBD1 is a possible D gene (5 bases). The CDR3 is 13 amino acids. V lost 3 bases to trimming and J lost 6 bases, with 11 bases between them. In germline, CDR1 is LNHDA, CDR2 SQIVND (reference sequence). In DNA form, the CDR3 reads TGTGCCAGTAGTATCGTCCAGGGCGCTGAAGCTTTCTTT. Amino acid sequence: CASSIVQGAEAFF.

The chain employs TRBV11-2 and TRBJ1-3; 9 bases are shared with TRBD1. The V gene end was trimmed by 5 bases and the J gene end by 4 bases; junction bases not matched to a gene: 12. Germline V gene sequence: CDR1 SGHAT, CDR2 FQNNGV. This CDR3 comprises 17 residues. The CDR3 reads CASSQDREGTGGNTIYF. The DNA of the CDR3 is TGTGCCAGCAGCCAAGATCGGGAAGGGACAGGGGGAAACACCATATATTTT.

This clone has just a few counts. The V and J genes are TRBV4-1 and TRBJ2-1, with 7 bases fitting TRBD1. Germline lookup yields CDR1 MGHRA and CDR2 YSYEKL. The CDR3 covers 16 residues. Trimming cost V 5 bases and J 5 bases; bases outside gene matches: 12. CDR3 amino acids: CASSSHSGTANNEQFF. The CDR3 nucleotides are TGCGCCAGCAGCTCTCATTCCGGGACAGCAAACAATGAGCAGTTCTTC.

The V gene is TRBV20-1, the J gene TRBJ2-1; no reliable D call. Germline-derived CDR1 and CDR2 are DFQATT and SNEGSKA (reference sequence). CDR3 length equals 11 residues. V lost 1 base, J lost 10 bases, and 8 bases lay in between. CDR3 bases: TGCAGTGCTAGAGCCGACGGGGAGCAGTTCTTC. Encoded protein: CSARADGEQFF.

The genes are TRBV5-1 and TRBJ2-3; 13 bases fit TRBD2. CDR1 and CDR2 from the germline V gene are SGHRS and YFSETQ. There are 15 residues in the CDR3. The J segment lost 4 bases and the V segment lost 4 bases, leaving 3 bases of the junction unmatched. CDR3 sequence reads: CASSETSGRPDTQYF. In DNA, the CDR3 is TGCGCCAGCAGCGAGACTAGCGGGAGGCCAGATACGCAGTATTTT. Drawing the rest from reference TRBV5-1 and TRBJ2-3, the complete variable domain is KAGVTQTPRYLIKTRGQQVTLSCSPISGHRSVSWYQQTPGQGLQFLFEYFSETQRNKGNFPGRFSGRQFSNSRSEMNVSTLELGDSALYLCASSETSGRPDTQYFGPGTRLTVL.

The chain employs TRBV30 and TRBJ2-2, with D perhaps matching TRBD1 (5 bases). Germline V gene lookup returns CDR1 GTSNPN and CDR2 SVGIG (reference sequence). CDR3 length: 14 amino acids. Deletions cut 3 bases from V and 3 bases from J, with 11 bases between. The CDR3: CAWSPPTDTGELFF. CDR3 nucleotides: TGTGCCTGGAGCCCCCCGACAGACACCGGGGAGCTGTTTTTT.

The V call is TRBV19, the J call TRBJ1-5; 7 bases agree with TRBD1. The ends lost 5 bases at V and 6 bases at J; junction bases unmatched: 13. Germline V gene data show CDR1 as LNHDA and CDR2 as SQIVND (reference sequence). The CDR3 contains 16 residues. This CDR3 is CASSFQPGGRSQPQHF. The CDR3 coding sequence is TGTGCCAGTAGTTTCCAACCAGGGGGAAGAAGTCAGCCCCAGCATTTT. Full variable domain (rest looked up from reference TRBV19 and TRBJ1-5): DGGITQSPKYLFRKEGQNVTLSCEQNLNHDAMYWYRQDPGQGLRLIYYSQIVNDFQKGDIAEGYSVSREKKESFPLTVTSAQKNPTAFYLCASSFQPGGRSQPQHFGDGTRLSIL.

This clone was observed once. The V call is TRBV30, the J call TRBJ1-5; D not certain. V lost 4 bases and J lost 5, with 12 bases in between. CDR1 GTSNPN and CDR2 SVGIG come from the germline V gene (reference sequence). This CDR3 is built from 13 residues. CDR3: CAWTASRDQPQHF. The CDR3 DNA is TGTGCCTGGACGGCATCCAGAGATCAGCCCCAGCATTTT.

This rearrangement joins TRBV19 to TRBJ1-1; D not resolved. The ends were cut back, 1 base at V and 0 bases at J, with 9 bases in the middle. The CDR3 is 15 residues long. CDR1 LNHDA and CDR2 SQIVND come from the germline V gene (reference sequence). CDR3 amino acids: CASSIVTTVNTEAFF. Written as DNA, the CDR3 is TGTGCCAGTAGTATAGTAACGACGGTGAACACTGAAGCTTTCTTT.

The chain uses TRBV4-2 and TRBJ1-2; D gene ambiguous. Trimming stripped 0 bases from V and 4 bases from J, with 15 bases between. Germline assignment: CDR1 LGHNA and CDR2 YNFKEQ. CDR3 size: 16 residues. The CDR3 loop reads CASSQEWLSELYGYTF. The CDR3 DNA sequence: TGTGCCAGCAGCCAAGAATGGTTGTCTGAACTCTATGGCTACACCTTC.

This clone was recorded a few times. The chain joins TRBV29-1 to TRBJ1-5, with D unresolved. The germline gives CDR1 SQVTM, CDR2 ANQGSEA. This CDR3 has 13 residues. V lost 4 bases, J lost 2 bases, and 9 bases lay in between. The CDR3 DNA reads as TGCAGCGTTGCAAACAGAGGCAATCAGCCCCAGCATTTT. Translating it yields CSVANRGNQPQHF.

The J gene is TRBJ2-5, the V gene TRBV11-1; TRBD2 matches 11 bases. V gave up 3 bases and J gave up 2 bases; unmatched junction bases: 5. The CDR3 covers 16 residues. Germline V gene data show CDR1 as SGHAT and CDR2 as FQDESV (reference sequence). As DNA, the CDR3 is TGTGCCAGCAGCTTTTTACTAGCGGGGGATCAAGAGACCCAGTACTTC. Protein product: CASSFLLAGDQETQYF.

Written as DNA, the CDR3 is TGTGCCAGCACTCAACAGCACAGGAACACTGAAGCTTTCTTT. Protein sequence: CASTQQHRNTEAFF. The V and J genes are TRBV2 and TRBJ1-1, with D hard to call. Germline CDR1 SNHLY, CDR2 FYNNEI. The CDR3 length is 14 residues. Trimming took off 7 bases at V and 1 base at J, with 13 bases between the two ends. The full variable domain, with the rest looked up from reference TRBV2 and TRBJ1-1, is EPEVTQTPSHQVTQMGQEVILRCVPISNHLYFYWYRQILGQKVEFLVSFYNNEISEKSEIFDDQFSVERPDGSNFTLKIRSTKLEDSAMYFCASTQQHRNTEAFFGQGTRLTVV.

This chain connects TRBV19 to TRBJ1-2, with TRBD1 matching over 8 bases. V shed 3 bases and J 5 bases; nucleotides not matched to a gene: 11. Germline loops: CDR1 LNHDA, CDR2 SQIVND (reference sequence). The CDR3 is made up of 16 amino acids. CDR3 DNA: TGTGCCAGTAGTATTCTACAGGGGGTCCAAGGGTATGGCTACACCTTC. The encoded protein is CASSILQGVQGYGYTF.

The genes are TRBV7-9 and TRBJ2-5, with 9 bases matching TRBD1. This CDR3 comprises 14 residues. V lost 6 bases to trimming and J lost 5 bases; unmatched junction nucleotides: 7. Germline values: CDR1 SEHNR, CDR2 FQNEAQ (reference sequence). CDR3 DNA sequence: TGTGCCAGCAGAGCCCCCGGGACAGGGGAGACCCAGTACTTC. As protein: CASRAPGTGETQYF.

DNA for the CDR3: TGTGCCAGCAGTGCGCCGACGGAGTATGGCTACACCTTC. Protein sequence: CASSAPTEYGYTF. This rearrangement joins TRBV6-1 to TRBJ1-2; D gene unclear. The CDR3 is 13 residues long. Germline CDR1 and CDR2: MNHNS and SASEGT. V was clipped by 4 bases and J by 5 bases, with 11 bases between them.

V usage is TRBV5-1 and J usage is TRBJ1-2; D might be TRBD1 (5 bases). The germline CDR1 and CDR2 sequences are SGHRS and YFSETQ. CDR3 size: 14 residues. The V end was cut by 4 bases, the J end by 3 bases, with 13 bases between. The CDR3: CASSPETGYYGYTF. DNA for the CDR3: TGCGCCAGCAGCCCGGAAACAGGTTACTATGGCTACACCTTC. Drawing the rest from reference TRBV5-1 and TRBJ1-2, the complete variable domain is KAGVTQTPRYLIKTRGQQVTLSCSPISGHRSVSWYQQTPGQGLQFLFEYFSETQRNKGNFPGRFSGRQFSNSRSEMNVSTLELGDSALYLCASSPETGYYGYTFGSGTRLTVV.

The gene calls are TRBV27 and TRBJ1-2; D might be TRBD1 (6 bases). CDR3 length: 15 amino acids. Germline CDR1 reads MNHEY; CDR2 reads SMNVEV (reference sequence). With 6 bases removed from V and 1 base from J, the gap between germline ends came to 15 bases. The CDR3 coding sequence is TGTGCCAGCAGGACTTCCGGGACAAATAACTATGGCTACACCTTC. It yields the protein CASRTSGTNNYGYTF.